This entry lists 26 T cell receptor beta chains sequenced from one sample in a study of identical twins. TCRdb ran MiXCR on the 5' RACE reads and lists one entry per CDR3 protein. The sample carries around 340,000 distinct CDR3 sequences, roughly 9% recorded once. Sequencing was performed on naive T cells sorted from blood. These receptors were taken from a woman between 50 and 59 years old in good health.

This clonotype was picked up many times. This sequence joins TRBV14 and TRBJ2-1; no clear D. This CDR3 comprises 15 residues. Germline V gene data show CDR1 as SGHDN and CDR2 as FVKESK. Trimming removed 4 bases at V and 3 bases at J, with 13 bases between. CDR3 DNA: TGTGCCAGCAGCCCTACACCCGATTACTACAATGAGCAGTTCTTC. Translation: CASSPTPDYYNEQFF.

V and J are TRBV5-1 and TRBJ1-1, with D possibly TRBD1 on 5 matching bases. The CDR3 is 17 amino acids. V lost 4 bases and J 0 bases, leaving 19 bases between the germline ends. The germline CDR1 and CDR2 sequences are SGHRS and YFSETQ. The DNA of the CDR3 is TGCGCCAGCAGCCAGGGAGGACGGGTTTCATTGAACACTGAAGCTTTCTTT. The encoded protein is CASSQGGRVSLNTEAFF. Full variable domain (missing parts from reference TRBV5-1 and TRBJ1-1): KAGVTQTPRYLIKTRGQQVTLSCSPISGHRSVSWYQQTPGQGLQFLFEYFSETQRNKGNFPGRFSGRQFSNSRSEMNVSTLELGDSALYLCASSQGGRVSLNTEAFFGQGTRLTVV.

This clonotype was seen repeatedly, ten times or more. The chain joins TRBV4-1 to TRBJ2-5; D possibly corresponds to TRBD1 (5 bases). This CDR3 has 14 amino acids. In germline, CDR1 is MGHRA, CDR2 YSYEKL. V was pared by 0 bases and J by 4 bases, with 9 bases between. Written as DNA, the CDR3 is TGCGCCAGCAGCCAAGATGGGGCATCAGAGACCCAGTACTTC. It is translated as CASSQDGASETQYF.

The chain uses TRBV12-3 or TRBV12-4 and TRBJ2-2; 8 bases are a match to TRBD1. The CDR3 extends over 13 amino acids. Trimming cost V 7 bases and J 7 bases; bases outside gene matches: 5. The CDR3, as DNA: TGTGCCAGCAATAGACAGGGGATCGGGGAGCTGTTTTTT. Residues: CASNRQGIGELFF.

The sample holds many counts of this clonotype. This chain uses TRBV4-1 with TRBJ2-7; weak D call: TRBD1 (6 bases). V was trimmed by 2 bases and J by 5 bases, leaving 13 bases between them. The CDR3 covers 14 residues. In germline, CDR1 is MGHRA, CDR2 YSYEKL. The CDR3 DNA follows: TGCGCCAGCAGCCAATCCGTGGGGGCTCACGAGCAGTACTTC. As protein: CASSQSVGAHEQYF.

This clonotype was counted ten times or more. The rearrangement uses TRBV24-1 and TRBJ1-1; D is perhaps TRBD1 (5 bases). Deletions cut 2 bases from V and 5 bases from J, with 8 bases between. Looked up from germline, CDR1 is KGHDR and CDR2 is SFDVKD. The CDR3 runs 13 residues. As DNA, the CDR3 is TGTGCCACCAGTGATTCGGGACGGACTGAAGCTTTCTTT. This sequence encodes CATSDSGRTEAFF.

DNA for the CDR3: TGCAGTGCTAGAGCCCCTAGCGGGAGGGTTAACACCGGGGAGCTGTTTTTT. This translates into CSARAPSGRVNTGELFF. This chain connects TRBV20-1 to TRBJ2-2; 12 nucleotides line up with TRBD2. The CDR3 consists of 17 residues. V shed 1 base, J shed 2 bases, and the junction held 5 bases outside the gene matches. The germline V gene has CDR1 DFQATT and CDR2 SNEGSKA (reference sequence).

At least ten counts were recorded for this clonotype. The rearrangement joins TRBV27 to TRBJ2-1; a weak D match, TRBD1 (6 bases). CDR3 length equals 14 residues. Trimming left V 11 bases short and J 4 bases short, with 18 bases between. In germline, CDR1 is MNHEY, CDR2 SMNVEV (reference sequence). The CDR3 protein is CARTSPGHYNEQFF. As DNA, the CDR3 is TGTGCCCGCACTAGTCCGGGACATTACAATGAGCAGTTCTTC.

This clonotype was seen more than once but under ten times. The CDR3 loop reads CASSLTKNYEQYF. Written as DNA, the CDR3 is TGCGCCAGCAGCCTTACGAAGAACTACGAGCAGTACTTC. The chain couples TRBV5-1 to TRBJ2-7; D unresolved. The CDR3 spans 13 residues. Trimming took 4 bases from V and 3 from J, leaving 11 bases between them. The germline gives CDR1 SGHRS, CDR2 YFSETQ. Full variable domain (rest looked up from reference TRBV5-1 and TRBJ2-7): KAGVTQTPRYLIKTRGQQVTLSCSPISGHRSVSWYQQTPGQGLQFLFEYFSETQRNKGNFPGRFSGRQFSNSRSEMNVSTLELGDSALYLCASSLTKNYEQYFGPGTRLTVT.

This clonotype came up a few times. The rearrangement uses TRBV2 and TRBJ2-2; D is unclear. Looked up from germline, CDR1 is SNHLY and CDR2 is FYNNEI. This CDR3 spans 13 amino acids. Trimming removed 4 bases from V and 6 bases from J, with 9 bases in between. For the CDR3, the DNA is TGTGCCAGCAGTGGAGGCTCCTCCGGGGAGCTGTTTTTT. Its protein product is CASSGGSSGELFF.

The table lists this clonotype with a few counts. The gene calls are TRBV6-5 and TRBJ2-6, with 9 bases fitting TRBD1. Germline loops: CDR1 MNHEY, CDR2 SVGAGI. V shed 5 bases, J shed 4 bases, and the junction held 12 bases outside the gene matches. The CDR3 contains 18 residues. The CDR3, as DNA: TGTGCCAGCAGTCAGCCGGGACAGGGTACTTCCGGGGCCAACGTCCTGACTTTC. As protein: CASSQPGQGTSGANVLTF.

The table lists this clonotype with many counts. V usage is TRBV10-3 and J usage is TRBJ2-2; no firm D call. Germline-derived CDR1 and CDR2 are ENHRY and SYGVKD. The CDR3 is 16 amino acids. Trimming stripped 1 base from V and 0 bases from J, with 9 bases between. The CDR3: CAISEWERANTGELFF. The DNA of the CDR3 is TGTGCCATCAGTGAGTGGGAACGGGCGAACACCGGGGAGCTGTTTTTT.

This clonotype was detected ten times or more. The gene calls are TRBV5-1 and TRBJ1-6; D unresolved. V gave up 2 bases and J gave up 0 bases, with 12 bases separating them. The CDR3 sequence is 17 residues long. Germline V gene data show CDR1 as SGHRS and CDR2 as YFSETQ. The CDR3 is CASSFSFSSSYNSPLHF. The CDR3 coding sequence is TGCGCCAGCAGCTTTTCTTTTTCGAGCTCCTATAATTCACCCCTCCACTTT.

The J gene is TRBJ2-1, the V gene TRBV24-1; 12 bases are a match to TRBD2. With V trimmed by 2 bases and J by 13 bases, 5 bases remained unmatched. CDR3 length: 14 amino acids. Germline V gene data show CDR1 as KGHDR and CDR2 as SFDVKD. CDR3 region: CATSDWTSGVNQFF. The CDR3, as DNA: TGTGCCACCAGTGATTGGACTAGCGGGGTAAACCAGTTCTTC.

The sample holds a few counts of this clonotype. The chain couples TRBV2 to TRBJ1-1, with D possibly TRBD1 on 5 matching bases. In germline, CDR1 is SNHLY, CDR2 FYNNEI. V was cut by 8 bases and J by 0 bases, with 10 bases left in between. The CDR3 spans 13 residues. The CDR3 sequence is CASPGRLNTEAFF. The CDR3 DNA is TGTGCCAGCCCGGGACGGCTGAACACTGAAGCTTTCTTT. Full variable domain (rest looked up from reference TRBV2 and TRBJ1-1): EPEVTQTPSHQVTQMGQEVILRCVPISNHLYFYWYRQILGQKVEFLVSFYNNEISEKSEIFDDQFSVERPDGSNFTLKIRSTKLEDSAMYFCASPGRLNTEAFFGQGTRLTVV.

This clonotype occurred a few times. The chain uses TRBV5-1 and TRBJ1-5, with no clear D. V was trimmed by 1 base and J by 11 bases, leaving 4 bases between them. Germline V lookup: CDR1 SGHRS, CDR2 YFSETQ. There are 10 residues in the CDR3. CDR3 sequence reads: CASSLWTQHF. The CDR3 region has the DNA TGCGCCAGCAGCTTGTGGACCCAGCATTTT.

This clonotype was seen a handful of times. The V gene is TRBV3-1, the J gene TRBJ2-7, with D unclear. Germline V gene sequence: CDR1 LGHDT, CDR2 YNNKEL (reference sequence). V was clipped by 0 bases and J by 0 bases, with 3 bases between them. The CDR3 extends over 13 amino acids. Written as DNA, the CDR3 is TGTGCCAGCAGCCAAGACAGCTCCTACGAGCAGTACTTC. Residues: CASSQDSSYEQYF.

This clonotype occurred many times. The gene calls are TRBV20-1 and TRBJ2-2; 11 positions agree with TRBD2. This CDR3 comprises 14 residues. Per the germline V gene, CDR1 is DFQATT and CDR2 is SNEGSKA (reference sequence). The CDR3 nucleotides read TGCAGCGCCCTAGCGGGAGGTCGCACCGGGGAGCTGTTTTTT. Encoded protein: CSALAGGRTGELFF.

As concerns this clonotype: This sequence may be a read error, since a much larger clone differs from it by one base. The chain recombines TRBV12-3 or TRBV12-4 with TRBJ1-5; 10 bases agree with TRBD1. The CDR3 covers 16 residues. Losses at the gene ends were 5 bases for V and 8 bases for J; bases not matched to a gene: 12. DNA for the CDR3: TGTGCCAGCAGTCCTGACCCGGGACAGGGGTATGAGCCCCAGCATTTT. This translates into CASSPDPGQGYEPQHF.

The genes are TRBV24-1 and TRBJ1-5, with D possibly being TRBD1 (5 bases). The CDR3 is 15 residues long. The ends were cut back, 5 bases at V and 5 bases at J, with 15 bases in the middle. The germline gives CDR1 KGHDR, CDR2 SFDVKD. The CDR3 bases are TGTGCCACCAGTGGTTCAGGGATGTTGGATCAGCCCCAGCATTTT. Translation gives CATSGSGMLDQPQHF.

This clonotype was recorded many times. The chain recombines TRBV27 with TRBJ2-7; 9 bases are shared with TRBD2. V lost 5 bases and J lost 4; bases outside the gene matches: 9. Looked up from germline, CDR1 is MNHEY and CDR2 is SMNVEV (reference sequence). The CDR3 runs to 15 residues. The CDR3, as DNA: TGTGCCAGCAGTGCATTGACTAGCGGCTCTTACGAGCAGTACTTC. This encodes CASSALTSGSYEQYF.

The rearrangement links TRBV10-3 to TRBJ2-4; possible D gene TRBD2, 7 bases. Trimming took 0 bases from V and 3 from J, leaving 15 bases between them. Germline V CDR1 and CDR2: ENHRY, SYGVKD. The CDR3 extends over 17 amino acids. In DNA, the CDR3 is TGTGCCATCAGTGAGTCGCGCGGGAGAGGGGGCAAAAACATTCAGTACTTC. It translates to CAISESRGRGGKNIQYF.

The genes are TRBV3-1 and TRBJ1-5; D is uncertain. Germline V gene sequence: CDR1 LGHDT, CDR2 YNNKEL (reference sequence). This CDR3 contains 14 residues. Trimming stripped 4 bases from V and 6 bases from J, with 13 bases between. The CDR3 region is CASSPRLRSQPQHF. The CDR3 DNA reads as TGTGCCAGCAGCCCCAGATTAAGGAGTCAGCCCCAGCATTTT.

This clonotype was seen a handful of times. The chain employs TRBV7-2 and TRBJ2-7; D uncertain. Germline V CDR1 and CDR2: SGHTA, FQGNSA. V gave up 3 bases and J gave up 3 bases, with 12 bases separating them. The CDR3 totals 14 residues. CDR3 region: CASSFWVLDYEQYF. The CDR3 region has the DNA TGTGCCAGCAGCTTTTGGGTTCTAGACTACGAGCAGTACTTC.

This clonotype was seen a few times. The gene calls are TRBV3-1 and TRBJ2-2; D is perhaps TRBD2 (5 bases). The germline gives CDR1 LGHDT, CDR2 YNNKEL (reference sequence). V lost 4 bases to trimming and J lost 1 base, with 13 bases between them. The CDR3 is 16 residues long. DNA of the CDR3: TGTGCCAGCAGCCTTCCTACAGCGGTGAACACCGGGGAGCTGTTTTTT. It codes for CASSLPTAVNTGELFF. Variable domain in full (rest from reference TRBV3-1 and TRBJ2-2): DTAVSQTPKYLVTQMGNDKSIKCEQNLGHDTMYWYKQDSKKFLKIMFSYNNKELIINETVPNRFSPKSPDKAHLNLHINSLELGDSAVYFCASSLPTAVNTGELFFGEGSRLTVL.

The table lists this clonotype with a few counts. The chain is built from TRBV5-1 and TRBJ1-1; D remains ambiguous. Germline loops: CDR1 SGHRS, CDR2 YFSETQ. The CDR3 runs 13 residues. The germline V and J ends were trimmed by 1 base and 7 bases, with 11 bases remaining between them. CDR3 sequence (DNA): TGCGCCAGCAGCTTGTCACCGGTACTTGAAGCTTTCTTT. It yields the protein CASSLSPVLEAFF.